These 17 T cell receptor beta chains were sequenced from one sample in a study of breast tumors, draining lymph nodes, adjacent tissues. TCRdb fed the multiplex PCR reads into MiXCR, producing one record per CDR3 protein. The sample consists of about 20,000 distinct CDR3 sequences, around 50% of them appearing once. Sequencing was done on a sample of breast tumor tissue. These receptors all stem from a female donor with breast cancer. Some clones in this sample may be carry-over from other donors' samples.

The table lists this clonotype with a few counts. The V call is TRBV24-1, the J call TRBJ1-5, with D perhaps matching TRBD1 (5 bases). The CDR3 runs to 14 residues. Per germline, CDR1 KGHDR and CDR2 SFDVKD. The V end lost 2 bases, the J end lost 1 base, and 5 bases lay between the germline ends. CDR3 region: CATSDSGSNQPQHF. CDR3 sequence (DNA): TGTGCCACCAGTGATTCAGGGAGCAATCAGCCCCAGCATTTT.

For the CDR3, the DNA is TGTGCCAGTAGTATGCCTGGGGCCAACGTCCTGACTTTC. Translated, it gives CASSMPGANVLTF. V is TRBV19 and J is TRBJ2-6, with unresolved D. V shed 3 bases and J shed 2 bases, with 2 bases lying between them. Per the germline V gene, CDR1 is LNHDA and CDR2 is SQIVND (reference sequence). This CDR3 spans 13 amino acids.

This clonotype ranks as medium-sized. The gene calls are TRBV12-3 or TRBV12-4 and TRBJ2-7; D unclear. Trimming took off 6 bases at V and 2 bases at J, with 14 bases between the two ends. This CDR3 contains 14 residues. The CDR3 DNA reads as TGTGCCAGCAGCGCTGGACCCCTTCCCTACGAGCAGTACTTC. Translation: CASSAGPLPYEQYF.

About this clonotype itself: A much larger clone lies one base from this, so it may be a read error. The conserved phenylalanine or tryptophan is not found at the CDR3 terminus, so this likely reflects a read error. The V call is TRBV7-9, the J call TRBJ1-1; the D is unclear. From germline, CDR1 is SEHNR and CDR2 FQNEAQ (reference sequence). This CDR3 region has 12 residues. The V gene lost 5 bases and the J gene lost 6 bases, with 10 bases spanning the gap. CDR3: CASSQAGAEAFL. For the CDR3, the DNA is TGTGCCAGCAGCCAGGCCGGCGCTGAAGCTTTCCTT.

Many counts were recorded for this clonotype. The gene calls are TRBV27 and TRBJ1-2; 8 bases fit TRBD1. The germline V gene encodes CDR1 MNHEY and CDR2 SMNVEV (reference sequence). The V and J ends lost 8 bases and 4 bases, in that order; junction bases with no gene match: 9. This CDR3 is built from 14 residues. CDR3 loop: CASQRQGKFYGYTF. The CDR3 region has the DNA TGTGCCAGCCAACGACAGGGGAAGTTCTATGGCTACACCTTC.

On this clonotype: In this CDR3 the conserved last residue, phenylalanine or tryptophan, is missing, so a read error is likely. Because the CDR3's place on the DNA is in doubt, the DNA is left out and the CDR3 is given as listed by TCRdb. The V call is TRBV5-6, the J call TRBJ2-5. The CDR3 comprises 13 residues, both ends counted. Germline assignment: CDR1 SGHDT and CDR2 YYEEEE. The CDR3 protein is CASSLVSTYTFGS.

The gene calls are TRBV5-1 and TRBJ2-7, with 13 nucleotides matching TRBD2. The CDR3 sequence is 15 residues long. Germline V gene data show CDR1 as SGHRS and CDR2 as YFSETQ. J lost 3 bases, V lost 4 bases, and 4 bases had no gene match. CDR3 amino acids: CASSQGLAGLYEQYF. The DNA for the CDR3 is TGCGCCAGCAGCCAGGGACTAGCGGGACTCTACGAGCAGTACTTC. Using reference TRBV5-1 and TRBJ2-7 for the parts outside the CDR3, the full variable domain is KAGVTQTPRYLIKTRGQQVTLSCSPISGHRSVSWYQQTPGQGLQFLFEYFSETQRNKGNFPGRFSGRQFSNSRSEMNVSTLELGDSALYLCASSQGLAGLYEQYFGPGTRLTVT.

This clonotype was counted ten times or more. A much bigger clone sits one base away, suggesting this may be a read error. The rearrangement links TRBV9 to TRBJ1-2; D is unclear. The germline V gene encodes CDR1 SGDLS and CDR2 YYNGEE. This CDR3 region has 14 residues. CDR3 bases: TGTGCCGGCAGCGTAGAGCCGGTTGGCTATGGCTACACCTTC. Translation: CAGSVEPVGYGYTF.

The V call is TRBV12-3 or TRBV12-4, the J call TRBJ1-2, with D perhaps TRBD1 (5 bases). The CDR3 runs to 12 residues. V lost 1 base and J 6 bases, leaving 6 bases between the germline ends. CDR3 bases: TGTGCCAGCAGTTTAGGGGGCAATGGCTACACCTTC. It codes for CASSLGGNGYTF.

The table lists this clonotype with many counts. The chain recombines TRBV24-1 with TRBJ2-1; 8 bases map to TRBD2. This CDR3 has 16 amino acids. V was clipped by 8 bases and J by 1 base; unmatched bases: 9. Germline V CDR1 and CDR2: KGHDR, SFDVKD. CDR3 in DNA: TGTGCCACCACTGCAGCGGGAGTGTTATCCTACAATGAGCAGTTCTTC. Protein product: CATTAAGVLSYNEQFF.

This clonotype was recorded once. The rearrangement joins TRBV13 to TRBJ2-7; the match to TRBD2 covers 12 bases. V lost 4 bases, J lost 6 bases, and 4 bases stayed unmatched. CDR1 is PRHDT and CDR2 is FYEKMQ in the germline V gene (reference sequence). This CDR3 has 14 residues. Here the CDR3 DNA reads TGTGCCAGCAGCTCGGGGACTAGCGGGCTCGAGCAGTACTTC. As protein: CASSSGTSGLEQYF.

This chain uses TRBV9 with TRBJ2-3; D not certain. Germline CDR1 and CDR2: SGDLS and YYNGEE. The ends were cut back, 1 base at V and 0 bases at J, with 12 bases in the middle. The CDR3 contains 16 residues. CDR3 residues: CASSVLSTTSTDTQYF. The CDR3 nucleotides are TGTGCCAGCAGCGTACTATCCACCACTAGCACAGATACGCAGTATTTT.

V gene TRBV11-3 combines with J gene TRBJ2-7, with 8 bases matching TRBD2. V trimming: 3 bases; J trimming: 4 bases; junction bases outside the gene matches: 5. Germline V gene data show CDR1 as SGHNT and CDR2 as YENEEA. This CDR3 has 14 amino acids. CDR3 sequence (DNA): TGTGCCAGCAGCTTTACTAGCGGATGGTACGAGCAGTACTTC. This sequence encodes CASSFTSGWYEQYF.

The CDR3 loop is CSVERVPGQGRYEQYF. DNA for the CDR3: TGCAGCGTTGAAAGGGTCCCTGGGCAGGGAAGATACGAGCAGTACTTC. The chain recombines TRBV29-1 with TRBJ2-7, with a tentative D call TRBD1 (5 bases). Germline V gene sequence: CDR1 SQVTM, CDR2 ANQGSEA. Trimming pared 2 bases from V and 4 bases from J, leaving 21 bases between. This CDR3 has 16 amino acids.

CDR3 region: CSARSGDTEAFF. Written as DNA, the CDR3 is TGCAGTGCTAGATCCGGGGACACTGAAGCTTTCTTT. This rearrangement joins TRBV20-1 to TRBJ1-1; D call uncertain. The CDR3 is 12 residues long. The V end lost 2 bases, the J end lost 3 bases, and 7 bases lay between the germline ends. Germline CDR1 reads DFQATT; CDR2 reads SNEGSKA (reference sequence).

This clonotype was seen repeatedly, ten times or more. A read error is possible here, since a much larger clone lies one base away. J is TRBJ1-2 and V is TRBV20-1; D gene ambiguous. Germline CDR1 reads DFQATT; CDR2 reads SNEGSKA (reference sequence). The CDR3 contains 12 residues. The CDR3: CSVAPPNYGSTF. The DNA for the CDR3 is TGCAGTGTGGCCCCTCCTAACTATGGCTCCACCTTC.

In this sample, this clonotype turned up many times. The J gene is TRBJ2-4, the V gene TRBV20-1, with a possible D match to TRBD2 (5 bases). CDR1 is DFQATT and CDR2 is SNEGSKA in the germline V gene (reference sequence). The CDR3 extends over 12 amino acids. V shed 4 bases and J shed 8 bases, with 12 bases lying between them. CDR3 in DNA: TGCAGTGCTACATCGACGGAGGACATTCAGTACTTC. Translation gives CSATSTEDIQYF.